This is a list of T cell receptor beta chains from one sample in a study of T cells of healthy individuals. TCRdb recomputed calls from the 5' RACE reads with MiXCR, one row per CDR3 protein. Of about 53,000 distinct CDR3 sequences listed, roughly 14% are singletons. The receptors stem from a human donor in good health. Both conserved end residues are trimmed from each CDR3. A clone size is listed for some rows: how often the clone was seen (once, few, many), or a class if it is expanded.

TRBJ1-2	many	TRBV5-1	ASSASGTGDYGYT
TRBJ2-7	few	TRBV6-2/TRBV6-3	ASSPNMIYEQY
TRBJ2-7	few	TRBV6-5	ASTEVGSYEQY
TRBJ2-1	few	TRBV7-3	ASSHGTGNNEQF
TRBJ1-4	NA	TRBV20-1	SASGPREGEKLF
TRBJ2-5	NA	TRBV20-1	SALRGRGETQY
TRBJ2-7	NA	TRBV12-3/TRBV12-4	ASSLNHGGEQY
TRBJ2-1	NA	TRBV30	AWSMDRGYNEQF
TRBJ1-1	few	TRBV11-2	ASSLDHRRGRGAEAF
TRBJ1-1	NA	TRBV2	ASSESRTPNTEAF
TRBJ2-2	many	TRBV18	ASSDRGNTGELF
TRBJ1-4	NA	TRBV10-3	AISLTGDNEKLF
TRBJ2-7	many	TRBV5-4	ASQLPGRTYEQY
TRBJ2-3	few	TRBV10-3	ATGGLAAALDMDTQY
TRBJ2-7	NA	TRBV29-1	SVKARSSYEQY
TRBJ2-2	many	TRBV5-1	ASQTGPANTGELF
TRBJ2-3	few	TRBV20-1	SAVSGREFTDTQY
TRBJ1-1	NA	TRBV19	ASRDPGGATEAF
TRBJ2-3	many	TRBV7-2	ASSRGQGLDTQY
TRBJ1-4	many	TRBV7-3	ASSFNPGQGHSLPYEKLF
TRBJ2-1	few	TRBV20-1	SARAGGNEQF
TRBJ2-1	NA	TRBV5-1	ASSSSPVRYEQF
TRBJ1-1	NA	TRBV12-3/TRBV12-4	ASRHNTEAF
TRBJ2-2	many	TRBV29-1	SVRTSGATGELF
TRBJ2-3	few	TRBV7-3	ASRLAEKPRPRTDTQY
TRBJ2-6	many	TRBV6-5	ASWSQGPGTGANVLT
TRBJ1-5	NA	TRBV3-1	ASSQETKGNQPQH
TRBJ2-7	many	TRBV6-1	ASSEGWEAYEQY
TRBJ2-7	many	TRBV4-1	ASSQVWKGAYEQY
TRBJ1-4	NA	TRBV10-3	AIREGLNEKLF
TRBJ1-5	many	TRBV20-1	SATTGWGEPQH
TRBJ2-5	few	TRBV5-4	ASSLAMGAQY
TRBJ1-2	many	TRBV7-9	ASSSSGGGNYGYT
TRBJ2-5	NA	TRBV4-1	ASSQVLRDETQY
TRBJ1-1	NA	TRBV5-1	ASSPTSVNTEAF
TRBJ1-2	many	TRBV12-3/TRBV12-4	ASSPGTSNYGYT
TRBJ1-1	few	TRBV6-4	ASSRDTSYTEAF
TRBJ1-4	many	TRBV20-1	SAAGGQANEKLF
TRBJ2-5	few	TRBV20-1	SASAEQETQY
TRBJ2-7	NA	TRBV10-3	AISEGFVGDSYEQY
TRBJ1-5	many	TRBV2	ASSAGHASNQPQH
TRBJ1-1	few	TRBV12-3/TRBV12-4	ASSFGQANTEAF
TRBJ2-1	few	TRBV7-2	ASSLAPPEQF
TRBJ2-3	NA	TRBV20-1	SASSLAGGADTQY